Presented here are 23 T cell receptor beta chains from one specimen sequenced in a study of OX40 agonist ivuxolimab in advanced cancers. The repertoire was sequenced with immunoSEQ multiplex PCR; TCRdb's copy has only in-frame clones and lacks some. Of nearly 45,000 clones listed, 89% are singletons. The material was CD4+ or CD8+ T cells sorted from blood, obtained in a trial of the OX40 agonist ivuxolimab. The receptors derive from an adult with an advanced solid tumor such as melanoma, head and neck, liver or kidney cancer.

The genes are TRBV25-1 and TRBJ2-1; D call uncertain. V was pared by 2 bases and J by 3 bases, with 8 bases between. This CDR3 is built from 14 residues. CDR1 is MGHDK and CDR2 is SYGVNS in the germline V gene. As DNA, the CDR3 is TGTGCCAGCAGTGAACGGGCCGTCTACAATGAGCAGTTCTTC. Encoded protein: CASSERAVYNEQFF.

V is TRBV5-8 and J is TRBJ1-4; tentative D call: TRBD1 (6 bases). CDR1 is SGHTS, CDR2 YDEGEE, per germline. V was pared by 3 bases and J by 8 bases, with 14 bases between. The CDR3 sequence is 14 residues long. The CDR3 here is CASSSGDNSEKLFF. In nucleotides, the CDR3 is TGTGCCAGCAGCTCGGGGGACAACTCCGAAAAACTGTTTTTT.

The rearrangement links TRBV5-1 to TRBJ2-7, with 8 bases fitting TRBD1. V lost 4 bases and J lost 3; bases outside the gene matches: 6. From germline, CDR1 is SGHRS and CDR2 YFSETQ. The CDR3 is 14 residues long. CDR3 in amino acids: CASSTTRGRYEQYF. The DNA for the CDR3 is TGCGCCAGCAGCACAACCAGGGGGCGCTACGAGCAGTACTTC.

The chain recombines TRBV7-1 with TRBJ1-5; TRBD1 matches 7 bases. TRBV7-1 is known as an ORF, though its function is uncertain. The length of the CDR3 is 15 residues. Losses at the gene ends were 4 bases for V and 4 bases for J; bases not matched to a gene: 7. The CDR3 reads CASSLGQEWNQPQHF. The DNA of the CDR3 is TGTGCCAGCAGCTTAGGACAGGAATGGAATCAGCCCCAGCATTTT.

This clone occurred once. The CDR3 nucleotides read TGTGCCAGCAACCCCGCCAGGGCGGACTATGGCTACACCTTC. Protein product: CASNPARADYGYTF. The gene calls are TRBV2 and TRBJ1-2, with D perhaps matching TRBD1 (5 bases). V lost 7 bases and J 3 bases, leaving 15 bases between the germline ends. The germline gives CDR1 SNHLY, CDR2 FYNNEI. This CDR3 is built from 14 residues. Full variable domain (missing parts from reference TRBV2 and TRBJ1-2): EPEVTQTPSHQVTQMGQEVILRCVPISNHLYFYWYRQILGQKVEFLVSFYNNEISEKSEIFDDQFSVERPDGSNFTLKIRSTKLEDSAMYFCASNPARADYGYTFGSGTRLTVV.

The chain recombines TRBV4-2 with TRBJ2-7; D is uncertain. The CDR3 has 16 residues. CDR1 LGHNA and CDR2 YNFKEQ come from the germline V gene. Deletions cut 0 bases from V and 2 bases from J, with 14 bases between. CDR3 sequence reads: CASSQDLSSPPYEQYF. CDR3 bases: TGTGCCAGCAGCCAAGACCTTAGCAGCCCGCCCTACGAGCAGTACTTC.

This chain links TRBV27 with TRBJ2-7, with a weak D call TRBD1 (5 bases). This CDR3 has 15 amino acids. The germline CDR1 and CDR2 sequences are MNHEY and SMNVEV (reference sequence). The V and J ends lost 6 bases and 5 bases respectively, with 20 bases between them. The CDR3 region has the DNA TGTGCCAGCAGACCGATAGCCACAGGTGGTGACGAGCAGTACTTC. Amino acids: CASRPIATGGDEQYF.

The rearrangement joins TRBV25-1 to TRBJ1-2; D unresolved. This CDR3 comprises 14 residues. V was clipped by 5 bases and J by 5 bases, with 15 bases between them. CDR1 is MGHDK, CDR2 SYGVNS, per germline. This CDR3 is CASSPSVTAYGYTF. The CDR3 nucleotides read TGTGCCAGCAGTCCTTCGGTTACTGCATATGGCTACACCTTC.

The chain joins TRBV5-4 to TRBJ1-6, with unresolved D. Germline values: CDR1 SGHNT, CDR2 YYREEE (reference sequence). The V and J ends lost 3 bases and 11 bases respectively, with 9 bases between them. The CDR3 covers 12 residues. CDR3 DNA: TGTGCCAGCAGCTCGCCGGAGACACCCCTCCACTTT. This translates into CASSSPETPLHF.

V usage is TRBV5-8 and J usage is TRBJ2-7; 8 bases line up with TRBD2. There are 15 residues in the CDR3. Germline-derived CDR1 and CDR2 are SGHTS and YDEGEE. Trimming removed 2 bases from V and 2 bases from J; junction bases left unmatched: 6. The CDR3 spells CASSFYGTRAYEQYF. As DNA, the CDR3 is TGTGCCAGCAGCTTCTACGGGACTAGGGCCTACGAGCAGTACTTC.

The rearrangement links TRBV27 to TRBJ2-7, with 7 bases that match TRBD2. Per germline, CDR1 MNHEY and CDR2 SMNVEV (reference sequence). The CDR3 runs 15 residues. Germline trimming cut 0 bases from V and 2 bases from J; bases unmatched to any gene: 4. CDR3 sequence (DNA): TGTGCCAGCAGTTTATCGGGAGGGAGGGCCTACGAGCAGTACTTC. Encoded protein: CASSLSGGRAYEQYF.

The chain has TRBV5-6 and TRBJ1-2; possibly TRBD1 for D (5 bases). The CDR3 contains 13 residues. Germline CDR1 and CDR2: SGHDT and YYEEEE. V shed 3 bases and J shed 3 bases, with 9 bases lying between them. CDR3 amino acids: CASSSGDDYGYTF. CDR3 in DNA: TGTGCCAGCAGCTCGGGGGACGACTATGGCTACACCTTC. Complete variable domain (other parts from reference TRBV5-6 and TRBJ1-2): DAGVTQSPTHLIKTRGQQVTLRCSPKSGHDTVSWYQQALGQGPQFIFQYYEEEERQRGNFPDRFSGHQFPNYSSELNVNALLLGDSALYLCASSSGDDYGYTFGSGTRLTVV.

The J gene is TRBJ2-3, the V gene TRBV27; perhaps TRBD2 as D (6 bases). V was pared by 1 base and J by 0 bases, with 14 bases between. The CDR3 sequence is 17 residues long. Germline V gene sequence: CDR1 MNHEY, CDR2 SMNVEV (reference sequence). This CDR3 is CASSLFPGETSTDTQYF. As DNA, the CDR3 is TGTGCCAGCAGTTTATTCCCGGGGGAAACTAGCACAGATACGCAGTATTTT.

The rearrangement links TRBV10-3 to TRBJ2-3, with no clear D. Germline CDR1 ENHRY, CDR2 SYGVKD. The V and J ends lost 7 bases and 6 bases respectively, with 8 bases between them. The CDR3 is made up of 11 amino acids. For the CDR3, the DNA is TGTGCCATCAATTTGGGGGATACGCAGTATTTT. It codes for CAINLGDTQYF.

This chain connects TRBV27 to TRBJ1-1, with D possibly matching TRBD1 (5 bases). The CDR3 covers 12 residues. The germline gives CDR1 MNHEY, CDR2 SMNVEV (reference sequence). Between the trimmed V and J ends, which lost 4 bases and 5 bases, there was a span of 8 bases. The CDR3 nucleotides are TGTGCCAGCAGTTCAGGGATAACTGAAGCTTTCTTT. This encodes CASSSGITEAFF.

V and J are TRBV13 and TRBJ1-1; perhaps TRBD1 as D (5 bases). Germline V gene lookup returns CDR1 PRHDT and CDR2 FYEKMQ (reference sequence). The V gene lost 2 bases and the J gene lost 1 base, with 11 bases spanning the gap. The CDR3 is 15 residues long. This chain's CDR3 is CASSLLGASNTEAFF. The DNA for the CDR3 is TGTGCCAGCAGCTTATTAGGGGCTTCGAACACTGAAGCTTTCTTT. Looking up the rest from reference TRBV13 and TRBJ1-1 gives the full variable domain: AAGVIQSPRHLIKEKRETATLKCYPIPRHDTVYWYQQGPGQDPQFLISFYEKMQSDKGSIPDRFSAQQFSDYHSELNMSSLELGDSALYFCASSLLGASNTEAFFGQGTRLTVV.

The chain is built from TRBV6-5 and TRBJ2-7, with 12 positions matching TRBD2. Germline CDR1 is MNHEY and CDR2 is SVGAGI. CDR3 length: 15 residues. Trimming took 4 bases from V and 3 from J; bases not matched to a gene: 4. This CDR3 reads CASSLTTSGSYEQYF. Here the CDR3 DNA reads TGTGCCAGCAGTTTAACGACTAGCGGGAGCTACGAGCAGTACTTC.

The chain couples TRBV5-1 to TRBJ2-2; D perhaps matches TRBD2 (5 bases). Per the germline V gene, CDR1 is SGHRS and CDR2 is YFSETQ. Trimming took off 2 bases at V and 2 bases at J, with 7 bases between the two ends. CDR3 length: 14 residues. This CDR3 is CASSFGVNTGELFF. For the CDR3, the DNA is TGCGCCAGCAGCTTCGGGGTAAACACCGGGGAGCTGTTTTTT.

V usage is TRBV19 and J usage is TRBJ2-1; D is undetermined. Per the germline V gene, CDR1 is LNHDA and CDR2 is SQIVND (reference sequence). The CDR3 is 13 amino acids. Trimming removed 7 bases from V and 6 bases from J, with 13 bases in between. The CDR3, as DNA: TGTGCCAGTACCCCAAGGACCTTCAATGAGCAGTTCTTC. Protein sequence: CASTPRTFNEQFF.

The J gene is TRBJ1-3, the V gene TRBV13, with D maybe TRBD1 (5 bases). Trimming pared 4 bases from V and 5 bases from J, leaving 24 bases between. Germline V CDR1 and CDR2: PRHDT, FYEKMQ (reference sequence). The CDR3 is 18 amino acids. The CDR3 DNA sequence: TGTGCCAGCAGCTCCCCCACCTTGGGGCCGATGGACCGAAACACCATATATTTT. It yields the protein CASSSPTLGPMDRNTIYF.

This chain uses TRBV29-1 with TRBJ2-7, with D possibly being TRBD1 (6 bases). CDR3 size: 15 residues. V gave up 4 bases and J gave up 3 bases, with 19 bases separating them. Germline V lookup: CDR1 SQVTM, CDR2 ANQGSEA. The CDR3 reads CSVAPSSGVDYEQYF. CDR3 nucleotide sequence: TGCAGCGTTGCCCCATCTTCAGGGGTGGACTACGAGCAGTACTTC.

A single count supports this clone. This sequence joins TRBV28 and TRBJ2-5; D perhaps matches TRBD2 (5 bases). The V end lost 8 bases, the J end lost 4 bases, and 11 bases lay between the germline ends. The CDR3 is 12 residues long. Germline CDR1 reads MDHEN; CDR2 reads SYDVKM. CDR3 in DNA: TGTGCCAGCCTGAGGGCCCCAGAGACCCAGTACTTC. Its protein product is CASLRAPETQYF.

This chain links TRBV14 with TRBJ2-7; D may be TRBD2 (5 bases). V was clipped by 7 bases and J by 7 bases, with 11 bases between them. CDR3 length: 11 amino acids. The V gene's germline CDR1 is SGHDN and CDR2 FVKESK. The chain's CDR3 is CASKATGEQYF. The DNA of the CDR3 is TGTGCCAGCAAAGCCACGGGGGAGCAGTACTTC.